This T cell receptor (beta chain) was identified during a study of human T cells and chemical hapten exposure. MiXCR, applied by TCRdb to the RACE reads, yields one record per CDR3 protein. The top ten hold around 6.8% of the sample, which has 69,000 or so distinct CDR3 sequences, about a tenth seen once. Trimming cost V 5 bases and J 6 bases; bases outside gene matches: 8. Germline CDR1 and CDR2: SEHNR and FQNEAQ (reference sequence). This CDR3 contains 14 residues. Documented time point: patch test 2, 6 weeks after DPC sensitization. This sample's treatment: therapeutic diphenylcyclopropenone sensitization with weekly scalp DPC.

Sequencing was performed on whole blood, taken in connection with sensitization to the hapten diphenylcyclopropenone (DPC). The V gene is TRBV7-9, the J gene TRBJ1-2; TRBD1 matches at 8 bases. The TCR originated in a woman between 50 and 59 years old with alopecia areata. Some clones in this sample may be carry-over from other donors' samples. The CDR3 spells CASSRLQGADGYTF. DNA of the CDR3: TGTGCCAGCAGCCGATTGCAGGGGGCGGATGGCTACACCTTC.